The 25 T cell receptor beta chains below come from one sample, sequenced in a study of T cells in women clearing cervical HPV infection. Only in-frame clones appear in the TCRdb table, and some are missing; sequencing was by immunoSEQ multiplex PCR. The repertoire table contains some 30,000 clones. Sequenced sample: blood buffy coat. All receptors derive from a woman aged 18 to 75 with a cervical HPV16 infection that either progressed to CIN3+ or cleared (not recorded which).

Of note for this clone: The read stops 3 residues short of the end of the CDR3; the missing end is completed from the germline J gene. The rearrangement uses TRBV5-6 and TRBJ2-3, with D possibly TRBD1 on 6 matching bases. The length of the CDR3 is 15 residues. Germline V CDR1 and CDR2: SGHDT, YYEEEE. The CDR3 region is CASSLEEQGQETQYF. Partial CDR3 DNA: TGTGCCAGCAGCTTAGAGGAACAGGGCCAAGAGACG.

Concerning this clone: The read ends 3 residues shy of where the CDR3 ends; the end is completed using the germline J gene. This chain links TRBV6-1 with TRBJ2-3, with 11 bases aligning to TRBD2. This CDR3 spans 17 amino acids. Trimming took 2 bases from V and 1 from J; bases not matched to a gene: 5. CDR1 is MNHNS, CDR2 SASEGT, per germline. The DNA read from the CDR3 is TGTGCCAGCAGTGAATGGGGACTAGCGGATCGCACAGATACG. Translating it yields CASSEWGLADRTDT. The whole CDR3 protein reads CASSEWGLADRTDTQYF.

A remark on this clone: From the germline J gene comes the end of the CDR3, since the read stops 3 residues before it. The chain couples TRBV7-6 to TRBJ2-3, with TRBD2 matching 9 bases. The length of the CDR3 is 15 residues. Germline-derived CDR1 and CDR2 are SGHVS and FNYEAQ. V lost 5 bases, J lost 2 bases, and 5 bases stayed unmatched. CDR3 DNA, as far as it was read: TGTGCCAGCAGCGAGACTAGCGGAAACACAGATACG. It encodes CASSETSGNTDT. The entire CDR3 protein is CASSETSGNTDTQYF.

Note on this clone: The CDR3 is cut off 3 residues early in the read; its end comes from the germline J gene. The chain couples TRBV19 to TRBJ1-1; weak D call: TRBD1 (5 bases). Germline V gene sequence: CDR1 LNHDA, CDR2 SQIVND (reference sequence). Trimming left V 3 bases short and J 3 bases short, with 20 bases between. The CDR3 loop spans 17 amino acids. CDR3 DNA, as far as it was read: TGTGCCAGTAGTATGATCCCTTACCGAGGAGGGGACACTGAA. Its translation: CASSMIPYRGGDTE. From start to end, the CDR3 is CASSMIPYRGGDTEAFF.

Comments on this clone: The observed sequence ends 3 residues before the CDR3 terminus, with the missing tail filled in from the germline J gene. This chain connects TRBV24-1 to TRBJ1-2; the match to TRBD1 covers 8 bases. Germline-derived CDR1 and CDR2 are KGHDR and SFDVKD. This CDR3 has 14 residues. J was trimmed by 4 bases and V by 4 bases; bases with no gene match: 4. The CDR3 region is CATSDSGGGYGYTF. The CDR3 bases that were read are TGTGCCACCAGTGACTCAGGGGGCGGCTATGGC.

The part of the CDR3 DNA that was read is TGTGCCAGCAGTTCCACCCACAGGGTCACAGATACG. Translating it yields CASSSTHRVTDT. The whole CDR3 reads CASSSTHRVTDTQYF. The rearrangement joins TRBV7-9 to TRBJ2-3, with D possibly being TRBD1 (6 bases). The read is 3 residues too short to cover the CDR3 end, so that end is filled in from the germline J gene. The CDR3 extends over 15 amino acids. CDR1 and CDR2 from the germline V gene are SEHNR and FQNEAQ (reference sequence). Trimming removed 6 bases at V and 2 bases at J, with 15 bases between.

Concerning this clone: The sequence runs out 3 residues before the end of the CDR3; the remainder is reconstructed from the germline J gene. This chain joins TRBV19 and TRBJ2-3, with 8 bases that match TRBD1. The length of the CDR3 is 14 residues. Germline CDR1 LNHDA, CDR2 SQIVND (reference sequence). Losses at the gene ends were 4 bases for V and 2 bases for J; bases not matched to a gene: 2. The sequenced part of the CDR3 DNA is TGTGCCAGTAGTACAGGGGGCCTCACAGATACG. It translates to CASSTGGLTDT. The whole CDR3 is CASSTGGLTDTQYF.

As for this clone: The CDR3 extends 3 residues past the end of the read, so its final part is completed from the germline J gene. This sequence joins TRBV20-1 and TRBJ1-1; D possibly corresponds to TRBD1 (6 bases). The CDR3 extends over 13 amino acids. Trimming pared 0 bases from V and 5 bases from J, leaving 10 bases between. In germline, CDR1 is DFQATT, CDR2 SNEGSKA (reference sequence). The CDR3 loop is CSAREQGRTEAFF. The sequenced CDR3 bases are TGCAGTGCTAGAGAACAGGGCCGAACTGAA.

In the case of this clone: Read data end 3 residues before the CDR3 end; the end is taken from the germline J gene. The chain uses TRBV4-2 and TRBJ2-3; 8 bases fit TRBD2. This CDR3 contains 15 residues. The V and J ends lost 0 bases and 1 base, in that order; junction bases with no gene match: 0. Germline CDR1 LGHNA, CDR2 YNFKEQ. Partial CDR3 DNA: TGTGCCAGCAGCCAAGAGCGGGAGGGCACAGATACG. Translated, it gives CASSQEREGTDT. The whole CDR3 protein reads CASSQEREGTDTQYF.

For this clone: The read ends 3 residues before the CDR3 terminus; that terminus is restored from the germline J gene. V gene TRBV5-1 combines with J gene TRBJ2-1; 8 nucleotides match TRBD2. The V gene end was trimmed by 0 bases and the J gene end by 3 bases; junction bases not matched to a gene: 2. Germline V CDR1 and CDR2: SGHRS, YFSETQ. This CDR3 is built from 15 residues. Incomplete CDR3 DNA: TGCGCCAGCAGCTTGGGCGCGGGAGGCTACAATGAG. This sequence encodes CASSLGAGGYNE. The whole CDR3 is CASSLGAGGYNEQFF.

CDR3 sequence: CASSLVGHNYGYTF. Partial CDR3 DNA: TGTGCCAGCAGCTTAGTGGGACACAACTATGGC. The rearrangement uses TRBV7-9 and TRBJ1-2; TRBD1 might be the D (6 bases). The read falls 3 residues short of the CDR3 end, and the missing part is taken from the germline J gene. Per the germline V gene, CDR1 is SEHNR and CDR2 is FQNEAQ (reference sequence). V was shortened by 1 base and J by 2 bases, with 8 bases between the two germline ends. The CDR3 loop spans 14 amino acids.

Worth noting for this clone: The CDR3 goes on 3 residues after the read ends, and that part is filled in from the germline J gene. V usage is TRBV11-2 and J usage is TRBJ2-1; 12 bases agree with TRBD2. From germline, CDR1 is SGHAT and CDR2 FQNNGV. The CDR3 loop spans 13 amino acids. The V gene end was trimmed by 5 bases and the J gene end by 8 bases; junction bases not matched to a gene: 1. CDR3 DNA (partial): TGTGCCAGCAGCGGACTAGCGGGATATGAG. Translated: CASSGLAGYE. The whole CDR3 reads CASSGLAGYEQFF.

As regards this clone: Additional DNA sequences in this sample encode the identical CDR3. The chain's CDR3 is CASSIPTGSGNTIYF. The CDR3 bases that were read are TGTGCCAGTAGTATTCCAACAGGGTCTGGAAACACC. This sequence joins TRBV19 and TRBJ1-3, with D maybe TRBD1 (6 bases). The observed sequence ends 3 residues before the CDR3 terminus, with the missing tail filled in from the germline J gene. The germline gives CDR1 LNHDA, CDR2 SQIVND (reference sequence). V dropped 3 bases and J dropped 1 base, with 10 bases sitting between them. The CDR3 consists of 15 residues.

Worth noting for this clone: From the germline J gene comes the end of the CDR3, since the read stops 3 residues before it. This sequence joins TRBV20-1 and TRBJ2-1, with TRBD2 identical over 11 bases. Trimming removed 6 bases from V and 2 bases from J; junction bases left unmatched: 9. Germline V gene data show CDR1 as DFQATT and CDR2 as SNEGSKA (reference sequence). There are 16 residues in the CDR3. This CDR3 is CSAVPLAGGAYNEQFF. The sequenced part of the CDR3 DNA is TGCAGTGCCGTACCCCTAGCGGGGGGCGCCTACAATGAG.

As for this clone: Read sequence stops 3 residues before the CDR3 end, and the germline J gene provides the missing end. The genes are TRBV6-1 and TRBJ2-2; D ambiguous. The CDR3 contains 13 residues. Germline assignment: CDR1 MNHNS and CDR2 SASEGT. CDR3 bases read: TGTGCCAGCAGTGAAGTTTTAGATTCACCG. It translates to CASSEVLDSP. The full CDR3 reads CASSEVLDSPLFF.

On this clone itself: The CDR3 end lies 3 residues beyond the end of the read and is filled in from the germline J gene. This chain connects TRBV19 to TRBJ1-1, with D possibly being TRBD1 (6 bases). V lost 5 bases and J lost 7, with 11 bases in between. Germline V gene sequence: CDR1 LNHDA, CDR2 SQIVND (reference sequence). The CDR3 contains 12 residues. The CDR3 loop is CASSGTRLEAFF. The CDR3 bases that were read are TGTGCCAGTAGTGGGACACGGCTTGAA. Variable domain in full (rest from reference TRBV19 and TRBJ1-1): DGGITQSPKYLFRKEGQNVTLSCEQNLNHDAMYWYRQDPGQGLRLIYYSQIVNDFQKGDIAEGYSVSREKKESFPLTVTSAQKNPTAFYLCASSGTRLEAFFGQGTRLTVV.

Turning to this clone: Sequencing ends 3 residues short of the CDR3 end; the germline J gene provides the rest. This chain links TRBV5-5 with TRBJ2-2; 7 positions agree with TRBD1. Looked up from germline, CDR1 is SGHKS and CDR2 is YYEKEE (reference sequence). The CDR3 is 14 residues long. The CDR3 loop reads CASSSHRGDEKLFF. Incomplete CDR3 DNA: TGTGCCAGCAGCTCTCACAGGGGAGACGAAAAG. The whole variable domain, remainder taken from reference TRBV5-5 and TRBJ2-2, is DAGVTQSPTHLIKTRGQQVTLRCSPISGHKSVSWYQQVLGQGPQFIFQYYEKEERGRGNFPDRFSARQFPNYSSELNVNALLLGDSALYLCASSSHRGDEKLFFGEGSRLTVL.

Regarding this clone: Read coverage stops 3 residues before the CDR3 terminus; the germline J gene supplies the remainder. V usage is TRBV30 and J usage is TRBJ2-7; TRBD2 matches 15 bases. Looked up from germline, CDR1 is GTSNPN and CDR2 is SVGIG (reference sequence). After removal of 3 bases from V and 5 bases from J, the junction contained 11 bases not matched to a gene. The CDR3 has 17 residues. CDR3 sequence reads: CAWRNGLAGGVSHEQYF. The sequenced part of the CDR3 DNA is TGTGCCTGGAGGAACGGACTAGCGGGGGGGGTATCTCACGAG. Looking up the rest from reference TRBV30 and TRBJ2-7 gives the full variable domain: SQTIHQWPATLVQPVGSPLSLECTVEGTSNPNLYWYRQAAGRGLQLLFYSVGIGQISSEVPQNLSASRPQDRQFILSSKKLLLSDSGFYLCAWRNGLAGGVSHEQYFGPGTRLTVT.

Of note for this clone: Read sequence stops 3 residues before the CDR3 end, and the germline J gene provides the missing end. This chain links TRBV5-1 with TRBJ2-7, with 7 bases identical to TRBD1. V trimming: 4 bases; J trimming: 5 bases; junction bases outside the gene matches: 6. The CDR3 sequence is 13 residues long. CDR1 and CDR2 (germline): SGHRS, YFSETQ. The CDR3 bases that were read are TGCGCCAGCAGCGATAGACAGGGCCACGAG. Protein product: CASSDRQGHE. The full CDR3 is CASSDRQGHEQYF. Variable domain in full (rest from reference TRBV5-1 and TRBJ2-7): KAGVTQTPRYLIKTRGQQVTLSCSPISGHRSVSWYQQTPGQGLQFLFEYFSETQRNKGNFPGRFSGRQFSNSRSEMNVSTLELGDSALYLCASSDRQGHEQYFGPGTRLTVT.

With respect to this clone: Read data end 3 residues before the CDR3 end; the end is taken from the germline J gene. Different DNA sequences within this sample yield the same CDR3. The chain carries TRBV20-1 and TRBJ1-3; D gene uncertain. Germline loops: CDR1 DFQATT, CDR2 SNEGSKA (reference sequence). V gave up 5 bases and J gave up 3 bases, with 8 bases separating them. The CDR3 runs to 12 residues. The chain's CDR3 is CSAHRVGNTIYF. The sequenced part of the CDR3 DNA is TGCAGTGCTCACAGAGTTGGAAACACC.

Of note for this clone: From the germline J gene comes the end of the CDR3, since the read stops 3 residues before it. The rearrangement links TRBV7-8 to TRBJ2-3; TRBD2 aligns across 12 bases. CDR3 length: 18 amino acids. Germline loops: CDR1 SGHVS, CDR2 FQNEAQ. V lost 2 bases to trimming and J lost 0 bases; unmatched junction nucleotides: 6. This CDR3 is CASSLFPSGGGSTDTQYF. The covered CDR3 bases are TGTGCCAGCAGCTTATTCCCTAGCGGGGGGGGTAGCACAGATACG.

About this clone: The read ends 3 residues shy of where the CDR3 ends; the end is completed using the germline J gene. The chain employs TRBV5-1 and TRBJ2-3; D possibly corresponds to TRBD2 (6 bases). This CDR3 is built from 14 residues. Germline-derived CDR1 and CDR2 are SGHRS and YFSETQ. The sequenced CDR3 bases are TGCGCCAGCAGCTCGGCCGGGGGAAGAGTAACG. The encoded protein is CASSSAGGRVT. In full, the CDR3 is CASSSAGGRVTQYF.

CDR3 residues: CASSPLAGDTDTQYF. CDR3 DNA, as far as it was read: TGTGCCAGCAGCCCCCTAGCGGGGGACACAGATACG. The chain has TRBV27 and TRBJ2-3, with 10 bases aligning to TRBD2. The read ends 3 residues shy of where the CDR3 ends; the end is completed using the germline J gene. Unmatched junction bases numbered 5, after V lost 6 bases and J lost 2 bases. Germline lookup yields CDR1 MNHEY and CDR2 SMNVEV (reference sequence). The CDR3 runs 15 residues.

As for this clone: Read data end 3 residues before the CDR3 end; the end is taken from the germline J gene. V is TRBV29-1 and J is TRBJ2-1; D perhaps matches TRBD2 (6 bases). CDR1 and CDR2 (germline): SQVTM, ANQGSEA. With 3 bases removed from V and 0 bases from J, the gap between germline ends came to 9 bases. There are 14 residues in the CDR3. The sequenced CDR3 bases are TGCAGCGTTGAGCGGGATATCTCCTACAATGAG. Translating gives CSVERDISYNE. The full CDR3 protein reads CSVERDISYNEQFF.

Concerning this clone itself: Coverage ceases 3 residues before the CDR3 finishes, and the germline J gene fills in the end. The chain couples TRBV2 to TRBJ2-1; D is unresolved. The CDR3 spans 14 residues. Germline lookup yields CDR1 SNHLY and CDR2 FYNNEI. V was shortened by 2 bases and J by 1 base, with 6 bases between the two germline ends. CDR3 DNA, as far as it was read: TGTGCCAGCAGTGAAAGTCTATCCTACAATGAG. Encoded protein: CASSESLSYNE. The entire CDR3 protein reads CASSESLSYNEQFF. The complete variable domain, with remaining parts taken from reference TRBV2 and TRBJ2-1, reads EPEVTQTPSHQVTQMGQEVILRCVPISNHLYFYWYRQILGQKVEFLVSFYNNEISEKSEIFDDQFSVERPDGSNFTLKIRSTKLEDSAMYFCASSESLSYNEQFFGPGTRLTVL.